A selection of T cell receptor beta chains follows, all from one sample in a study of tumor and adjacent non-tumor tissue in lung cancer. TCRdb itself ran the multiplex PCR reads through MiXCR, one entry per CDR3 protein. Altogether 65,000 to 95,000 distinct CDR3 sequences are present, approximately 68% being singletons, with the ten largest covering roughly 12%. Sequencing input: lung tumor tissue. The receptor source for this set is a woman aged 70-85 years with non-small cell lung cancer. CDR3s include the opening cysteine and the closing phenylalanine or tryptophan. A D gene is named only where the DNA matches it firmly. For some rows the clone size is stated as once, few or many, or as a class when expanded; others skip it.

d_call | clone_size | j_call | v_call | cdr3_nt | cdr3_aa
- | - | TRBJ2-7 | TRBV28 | TGTGCCAGTAGTGAACAGGGTACCGAGCAGTGCTTC | CASSEQGTEQCF
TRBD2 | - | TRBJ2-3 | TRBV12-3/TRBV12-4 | TGTGCCAGCAGCCGTGGACTAGCGGGCACAGATACGCGGTATTTT | CASSRGLAGTDTRYF
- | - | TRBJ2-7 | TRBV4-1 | TGCGCCAGCAGCCAACTGACGGCTTTATACGAGCAGTACTTC | CASSQLTALYEQYF
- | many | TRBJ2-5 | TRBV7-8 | TGTGCCAGCACCCTGAGAATCCAAGAGACCCAGTACTTC | CASTLRIQETQYF
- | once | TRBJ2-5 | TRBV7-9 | TGTGCCAGCAGTTTAGCACGGGGGAGACAAGAGACCCAGTACTTC | CASSLARGRQETQYF
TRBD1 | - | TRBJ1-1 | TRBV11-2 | TGTGCCAACAGCTATTACCCGGACAGGGGAGACACTGAAGCTTTCTTT | CANSYYPDRGDTEAFF
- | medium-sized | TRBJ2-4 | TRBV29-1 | TGCAGCGTTGAGGAAGCGCCTAGGGGCATTCAGTACTTC | CSVEEAPRGIQYF
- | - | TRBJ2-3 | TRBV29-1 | TGCAGCGTCTTCACATACACAGATACGCAGTATTTT | CSVFTYTDTQYF
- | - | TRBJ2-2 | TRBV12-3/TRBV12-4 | TGTGTCAGCAGTACGGGACTGGGGAACACCGGGGAGCCGTTTTTT | CVSSTGLGNTGEPFF
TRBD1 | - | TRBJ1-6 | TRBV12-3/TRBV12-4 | TGTGCCAGCAGTTTATGGAACAGGGGGCCGGACAGACCCCTCCACTTT | CASSLWNRGPDRPLHF
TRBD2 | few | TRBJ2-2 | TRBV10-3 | TGTGCCATCGCTAGCGGGACCTCGAACACCGGGGAGCTGTTTTTT | CAIASGTSNTGELFF
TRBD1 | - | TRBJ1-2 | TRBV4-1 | TGCGCCTGCAGGCAGACAGGGAAGAGGGATGGCTACACCTTC | CACRQTGKRDGYTF
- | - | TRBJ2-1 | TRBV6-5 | TGTGCCAGCAGTTACGAAGCGGCTAGCTCCTACAATGAGCAGTTCTTC | CASSYEAASSYNEQFF
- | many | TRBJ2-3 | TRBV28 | TGTGCCAGCAGTCGGGGCCTTTCAGATACGCAGTATTTT | CASSRGLSDTQYF
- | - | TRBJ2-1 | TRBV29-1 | TGCAGCGTCAGGGACCCAGCCTCGGGTGAGCAGTTATTC | CSVRDPASGEQLF
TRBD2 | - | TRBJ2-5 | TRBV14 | TGTGCCAACAGCCAAGACCTGCGGACTAGCGGAGAGACTCAGTACTTC | CANSQDLRTSGETQYF
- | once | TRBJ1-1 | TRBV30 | TGTGTCTGGAGCGTCGGGGTAGCGAGAGCCACAGATGCTTTCTTT | CVWSVGVARATDAFF
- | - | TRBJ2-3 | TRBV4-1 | TGTGCCAGCAGCCAAGATACGGTGTCAGATATGCAGTATTTT | CASSQDTVSDMQYF
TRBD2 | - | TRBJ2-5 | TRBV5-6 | TGTGTCAGCAGCCCACGGACTAGCGGGACGATCTACCAAGAGACTCAGTACTTC | CVSSPRTSGTIYQETQYF
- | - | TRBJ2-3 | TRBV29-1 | TGCAGCGGCCATCTAGTGGGAGGAAGAACAGATACACAGTATTTT | CSGHLVGGRTDTQYF
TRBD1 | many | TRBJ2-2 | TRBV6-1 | TGTGCCAGCATACGGTTATCGGGACAGGGAACGTCCGGGGAGCTGTTTTTT | CASIRLSGQGTSGELFF
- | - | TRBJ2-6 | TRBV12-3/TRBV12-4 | TGTGTCAGAACCAATATGGGGGTTGGGGCCAACGTCCTGACTTTC | CVRTNMGVGANVLTF
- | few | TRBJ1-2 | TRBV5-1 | TGCGCCAGCAGTCCCGATCTGTATGGCTACACCTTC | CASSPDLYGYTF
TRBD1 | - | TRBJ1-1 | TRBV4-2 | TGTGCCAGCAGCCGTCTTTCGGTGGACAGGAATAAGAACACTGGAGCTTTTTTT | CASSRLSVDRNKNTGAFF
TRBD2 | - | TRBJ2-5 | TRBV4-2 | TGTGCCAGCAGCCAAGATCTTGCGGTGCGGGAGGTCCAAGAGAGCCAATACTTC | CASSQDLAVREVQESQYF
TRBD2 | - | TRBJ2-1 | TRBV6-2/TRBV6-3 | TGTGCCAGCAGTTATACTAGGGCGGGAGGCCCCTTCAATGGGCAGTTCTTC | CASSYTRAGGPFNGQFF
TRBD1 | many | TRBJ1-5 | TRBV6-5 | TGTGCCAGCAGTGACAGGGGACATCAGCCCCAGCATTTT | CASSDRGHQPQHF
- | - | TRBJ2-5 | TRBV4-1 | TGCACCAGCAGCCAAGGGTTCCTCCAGGGGACCCAGTACTTC | CTSSQGFLQGTQYF
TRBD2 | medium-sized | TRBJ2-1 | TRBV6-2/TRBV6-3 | TGTGCCAGCAGGGGGAGCGGGAGGGCCGGAGGTGAGCAGTTCTTC | CASRGSGRAGGEQFF
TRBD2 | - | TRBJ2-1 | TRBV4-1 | TGCGCCAGCAGCCAGGAGGGACTAGCGGGAGGTCCCTACAATGAGCAGTTCTTC | CASSQEGLAGGPYNEQFF
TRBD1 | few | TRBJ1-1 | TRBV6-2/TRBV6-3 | TGTGCCAGCAATTACGGACTACAGGGGGGCACTGAAGCTTTCTTT | CASNYGLQGGTEAFF
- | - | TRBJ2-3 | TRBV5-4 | TGCGTCAGCAGCTTGGTATTGGGCAGGGACACAGATACGCAGTATTTT | CVSSLVLGRDTDTQYF
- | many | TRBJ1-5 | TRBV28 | TGTGCCAGCAGTGCTCCGGGGGGTAATCAGCCCCAGCATTTT | CASSAPGGNQPQHF
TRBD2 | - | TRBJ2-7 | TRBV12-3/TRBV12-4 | TGTGCCAGTAGCACTTCCGGGGGGAGACAGTACTTC | CASSTSGGRQYF
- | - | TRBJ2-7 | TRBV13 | TGTGCCAGCAGCCCACAGGGTGACTCCTACGGGCAGTACTTC | CASSPQGDSYGQYF
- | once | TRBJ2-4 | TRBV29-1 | TGCAGCGTGACAGGCTACAGGGTTGCCAAACACATCCAGTACTTC | CSVTGYRVAKHIQYF
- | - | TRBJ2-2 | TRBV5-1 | TGCGCCAGCAGCTTGGGGTATGGCACCGGGGAGCTGTTTTTT | CASSLGYGTGELFF
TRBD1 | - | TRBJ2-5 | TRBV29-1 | TGCAGCGCTAAAGGGACAGGGGAGTACCAAGAGACCCAGTATTTC | CSAKGTGEYQETQYF
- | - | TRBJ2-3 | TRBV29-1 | TGCAACGTTGAAGCCGATAATCAGCCCCAGTATTTT | CNVEADNQPQYF
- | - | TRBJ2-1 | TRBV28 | TGTGCCAACAGTTCGACGTTACGCGTCGGGCAGTTTTTC | CANSSTLRVGQFF
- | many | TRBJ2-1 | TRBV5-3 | TGTGCCAGAAGTTGCCATTTCAATGAGCAGTTCTTC | CARSCHFNEQFF
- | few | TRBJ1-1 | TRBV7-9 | TGTGCCAGCAGCTTACAGGCGAACACTGAAGCTTTCTTT | CASSLQANTEAFF
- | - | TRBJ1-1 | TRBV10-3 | TGTGCCATCAGTGCTGACAGGATAAACATTGAAGCTTTCTTT | CAISADRINIEAFF
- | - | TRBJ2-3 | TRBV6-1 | TGTGCCAGCAGTATAACATGTCTCACAGATACGCAGTATTTT | CASSITCLTDTQYF
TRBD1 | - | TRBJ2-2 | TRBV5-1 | TGCGCAAGCAGCTCCGGGACAGTGGACACCGGGGAGCTGTTTTTT | CASSSGTVDTGELFF
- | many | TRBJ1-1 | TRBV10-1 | TGCGCCAGCAGTGAGTCGATCTCCAGCGCTGAAGCTTTCTTT | CASSESISSAEAFF
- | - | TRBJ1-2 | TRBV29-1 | TGCAGCGTCGGGGATGCAGGGGACTATGGCTACACCTTC | CSVGDAGDYGYTF
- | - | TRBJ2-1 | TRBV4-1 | TGCGCCAGCAGCCAAGATTTAGAGCTAGCAGCGATTCACAATGAGCAGCTCTTC | CASSQDLELAAIHNEQLF
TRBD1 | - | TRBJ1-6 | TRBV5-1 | TGCGCCAGCAGCACGGGGACAGGGGGCGAACCGGGAGCAATTTCCCTCCACTTT | CASSTGTGGEPGAISLHF
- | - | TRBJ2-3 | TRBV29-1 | TGCAGCGTTGAAGACACCGGGACAAGCCCCCCAGATACGCTGTATTTC | CSVEDTGTSPPDTLYF
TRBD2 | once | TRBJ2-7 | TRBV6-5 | TGTGCCAGCATTACCACTAGCGGCAACGAGCAGTACTTC | CASITTSGNEQYF
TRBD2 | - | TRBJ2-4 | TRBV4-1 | TGCCCCAGCAGCCAAGTTCTGGTGGCCCGGACTAGCGGGAGAGACGGCATTCAGTACTTC | CPSSQVLVARTSGRDGIQYF
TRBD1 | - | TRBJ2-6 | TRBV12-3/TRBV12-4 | TGTGCCAGGAGTGGGACAGGGAGCTCTGGGGCCAAGGTCCTGACTTTC | CARSGTGSSGAKVLTF
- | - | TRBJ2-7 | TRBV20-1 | TGCAGTGCTAGATCCAGCGGACGGGGCCCCTACGAGCAGTACTTC | CSARSSGRGPYEQYF
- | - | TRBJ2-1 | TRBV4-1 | TGCGCCAGCAGGGGGAGGAGAAACAGTGAGCAGTTCTTC | CASRGRRNSEQFF
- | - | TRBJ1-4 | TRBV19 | TGTGCCAGTAGTATAACTCATGGAAAACTGTTTTTT | CASSITHGKLFF
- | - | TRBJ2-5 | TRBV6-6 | TGTGCTAGCAGTTTTCCCCAGAGGGCAGGGGAGAACCAGTACTTC | CASSFPQRAGENQYF
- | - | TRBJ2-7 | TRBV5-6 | TGTGCCAGCAACCAGACTATCGGAAGACTGTACTTC | CASNQTIGRLYF
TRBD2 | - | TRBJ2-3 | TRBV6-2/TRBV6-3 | TGTGCCAGCAGTTACAGTTTTCGAGCGGGAGGCACAGATATGCAGTATTTT | CASSYSFRAGGTDMQYF
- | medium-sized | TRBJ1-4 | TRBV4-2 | TGTGCCAGCAGCCAAGAAAGGGGAGAAAAACTGTTTTTT | CASSQERGEKLFF